These 7 T cell receptor beta chains originate from one sample sequenced in a study of T cell responses to AZD1222 COVID-19 vaccine. Measured with immunoSEQ multiplex PCR; TCRdb has only the in-frame clones, and not every one. The sample includes some 170,000 clones, just under 95% of them seen just once. The sample was peripheral blood, taken 28 days after the second dose of the MenACWY control vaccine. The origin of the receptors is an adult who received the MenACWY meningococcal vaccine as a control.

The chain links TRBV12-5 to TRBJ2-1; 11 bases are a match to TRBD2. V shed 0 bases, J shed 5 bases, and the junction held 3 bases outside the gene matches. The germline CDR1 and CDR2 sequences are LGHNT and FRNRAP. CDR3 length: 16 amino acids. The CDR3 loop is CASGLVLAGANNEQFF. DNA of the CDR3: TGTGCTAGTGGTTTGGTACTAGCGGGGGCCAACAATGAGCAGTTCTTC. The full variable domain, completed using reference TRBV12-5 and TRBJ2-1, is DARVTQTPRHKVTEMGQEVTMRCQPILGHNTVFWYRQTMMQGLELLAYFRNRAPLDDSGMPKDRFSAEMPDATLATLKIQPSEPRDSAVYFCASGLVLAGANNEQFFGPGTRLTVL.

The rearrangement joins TRBV10-3 to TRBJ2-7; D possibly matches TRBD1 or TRBD2 (6 bases each). Per the germline V gene, CDR1 is ENHRY and CDR2 is SYGVKD. The CDR3 runs 14 residues. V was pared by 3 bases and J by 2 bases, with 11 bases between. This CDR3 reads CAISEQGGPYEQYF. The CDR3 DNA is TGTGCCATCAGTGAACAGGGAGGTCCCTACGAGCAGTACTTC.

The chain has TRBV24-1 and TRBJ2-1; TRBD1 matches at 9 bases. This CDR3 is built from 15 residues. From germline, CDR1 is KGHDR and CDR2 SFDVKD. Germline trimming cut 4 bases from V and 5 bases from J; bases unmatched to any gene: 5. The CDR3, as DNA: TGTGCCACCAGTGAGCCGGGACAGGGAGACAATGAGCAGTTCTTC. Its protein product is CATSEPGQGDNEQFF.

The genes are TRBV7-3 and TRBJ1-1; D is possibly TRBD1 (5 bases). Germline V gene data show CDR1 as SGHTA and CDR2 as FQGTGA. Trimming cost V 5 bases and J 1 base, with 11 bases left between them. This CDR3 is built from 14 residues. The CDR3: CASSISGGNTEAFF. Here the CDR3 DNA reads TGTGCCAGCAGCATTTCCGGGGGGAACACTGAAGCTTTCTTT.

This chain joins TRBV5-1 and TRBJ2-1; D is possibly TRBD1 (6 bases). CDR3 length: 13 residues. Trimming took 7 bases from V and 3 from J, leaving 11 bases between them. CDR1 is SGHRS and CDR2 is YFSETQ in the germline V gene. The CDR3 region has the DNA TGCGCCAGCCGGACAGAAAGCTACAATGAGCAGTTCTTC. Its protein product is CASRTESYNEQFF.

This chain joins TRBV10-1 and TRBJ2-1, with a weak D call TRBD1 (5 bases). In germline, CDR1 is WNHNN, CDR2 SYGVQD (reference sequence). The CDR3 contains 15 residues. Trimming pared 3 bases from V and 4 bases from J, leaving 13 bases between. This CDR3 is CASSDSLKGYNEQFF. CDR3 nucleotide sequence: TGCGCCAGCAGTGACAGCCTTAAGGGGTACAATGAGCAGTTCTTC.

V gene TRBV6-5 combines with J gene TRBJ2-7; 8 bases are a match to TRBD1. The CDR3 covers 15 residues. J lost 4 bases, V lost 3 bases, and 8 bases had no gene match. The germline CDR1 and CDR2 sequences are MNHEY and SVGAGI. Written as DNA, the CDR3 is TGTGCCAGCAGTTATGTAAGGGACAGGCAATACGAGCAGTACTTC. Amino acids: CASSYVRDRQYEQYF.